One and the same sample provided the 5 T cell receptor beta chains below, sequenced in a study of cytomegalovirus exposure and HLA in healthy donors. A multiplex PCR was run with 60 Vbeta primers and 13 Jbeta primers. Some clones are missing from TCRdb's copy, which holds only in-frame ones; the method was immunoSEQ multiplex PCR. This table holds around 150,000 clones, 55% to 80% found once. The sample taken for sequencing was PBMCs. The receptors come from a woman in her sixties in good health and CMV-seropositive.

The chain employs TRBV18 and TRBJ2-2; 9 nucleotides align to TRBD1. The CDR3 length is 17 residues. V lost 2 bases to trimming and J lost 3 bases; unmatched junction nucleotides: 7. CDR1 and CDR2 (germline): KGHSH, LQKENI. Here the CDR3 DNA reads TGTGCCAGCTCACCATCGAGGGGACAGGGCCACACCGGGGAGCTGTTTTTT. This encodes CASSPSRGQGHTGELFF.

The rearrangement joins TRBV19 to TRBJ2-7, with D maybe TRBD1 (5 bases). Germline V gene data show CDR1 as LNHDA and CDR2 as SQIVND (reference sequence). The V end lost 5 bases, the J end lost 5 bases, and 16 bases lay between the germline ends. The CDR3 has 14 residues. The CDR3 region is CASSPVAGRNEQYF. Written as DNA, the CDR3 is TGTGCCAGTAGTCCCGTGGCAGGGCGGAACGAGCAGTACTTC.

V gene TRBV2 combines with J gene TRBJ1-1; the D is unclear. V dropped 10 bases and J dropped 3 bases, with 18 bases sitting between them. Germline loops: CDR1 SNHLY, CDR2 FYNNEI. This CDR3 has 14 amino acids. The CDR3 region is CATKSEGLDTEAFF. CDR3 in DNA: TGTGCCACCAAGTCAGAGGGCTTGGACACTGAAGCTTTCTTT.

This clone was detected only a few times. The chain joins TRBV5-1 to TRBJ2-5, with 7 bases identical to TRBD2. The CDR3 has 14 residues. Germline V gene data show CDR1 as SGHRS and CDR2 as YFSETQ. With 4 bases clipped from V and 2 bases from J, the junction kept 5 bases outside the gene matches. The CDR3 coding sequence is TGCGCCAGCAGCGTAGCTAGCGGTCAAGAGACCCAGTACTTC. Its protein product is CASSVASGQETQYF.

The V gene is TRBV15, the J gene TRBJ2-3; TRBD2 agrees at 12 bases. From germline, CDR1 is LNHNV and CDR2 YYDKDF (reference sequence). This CDR3 is 18 amino acids long. V was pared by 0 bases and J by 0 bases, with 4 bases of the junction left unmatched. The CDR3 nucleotides read TGTGCCACCAGCAGAGAAAGAGGACTAGCGGGGAGCACAGATACGCAGTATTTT. Translation gives CATSRERGLAGSTDTQYF. Full variable domain (remainder filled in from reference TRBV15 and TRBJ2-3): DAMVIQNPRYQVTQFGKPVTLSCSQTLNHNVMYWYQQKSSQAPKLLFHYYDKDFNNEADTPDNFQSRRPNTSFCFLDIRSPGLGDTAMYLCATSRERGLAGSTDTQYFGPGTRLTVL.